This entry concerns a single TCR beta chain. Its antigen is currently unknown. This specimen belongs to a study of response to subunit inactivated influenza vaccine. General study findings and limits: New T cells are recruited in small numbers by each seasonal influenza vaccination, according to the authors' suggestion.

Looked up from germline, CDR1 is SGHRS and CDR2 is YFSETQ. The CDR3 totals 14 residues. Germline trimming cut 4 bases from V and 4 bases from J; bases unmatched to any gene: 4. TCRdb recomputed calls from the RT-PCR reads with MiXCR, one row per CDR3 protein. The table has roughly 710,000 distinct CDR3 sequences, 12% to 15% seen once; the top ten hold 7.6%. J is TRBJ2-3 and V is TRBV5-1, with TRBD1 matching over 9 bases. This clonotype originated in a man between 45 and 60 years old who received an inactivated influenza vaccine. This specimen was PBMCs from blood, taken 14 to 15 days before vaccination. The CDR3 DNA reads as TGCGCCAGCAGCGATACAGGGGGCTCAGATACGCAGTATTTT. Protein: CASSDTGGSDTQYF.